This T cell receptor (beta chain) was retrieved from a study of blood T cell repertoires in COVID-19 (dated by TCRdb to about 2020). For context, the study as a whole: The collaborator samples originated in the United States, Italy and Spain and spanned the acute and convalescent phases of COVID-19. The prospective study material was composed of cDNA or gDNA derived from T cells, B-cell-depleted T cells, or PBMCs. Nearly every sample came with metadata listing a de-identified subject ID, COVID-19 status, age in years and sex. A freely available public database, intended as a resource for researchers studying the immune response to SARS-CoV-2, is where the repertoires were released. Where available, HLA class I and class II types were obtained from metadata supplied by the sample provider rather than from assay-based typing. Samples were obtained from the ongoing ImmuneRACE study (first 160 participants) and from 1,254 subjects provided by 6 global collaborators. Deeply sampled blood TCRbeta repertoires from subjects exposed to, actively infected with, or recovered from COVID-19 were included in the dataset.

One collaborating source in Seattle enrolled patients during active infection and followed them longitudinally through the course of disease. The collaborating institutions used their own protocols to collect whole blood in K2EDTA tubes. For TCRbeta analysis, collaborators shipped samples in one of three forms: frozen whole blood, isolated PBMCs, or DNA extracted from either of those sample types. The paper's findings and limits, for the study overall: How much clinical and demographic metadata was included differed by source and by participant, and the metadata was provided uncurated.

The immunoSEQ Assay, a bias-controlled multiplex PCR, was used to amplify TCRbeta CDR3 regions from genomic DNA. The published analysis was carried out like this. The number of nucleated cells in each sample was estimated by amplification of reference gene primers within the assay. Sequence reads were collapsed and filtered to measure the absolute abundance of every unique TCRbeta CDR3 rearrangement. For each sample, productive Simpson clonality was calculated as the square root of Simpson's diversity index over productive rearrangements. TCRdb mirrors the immuneACCESS table, restricted to in-frame sequences. Some clones are absent from its copies; in checked studies, under half trace to an unresolved V gene, and the reason for the others is unknown. From that table come the V and J calls and clone size; the DNA was used to work out D and trimming. This sample holds roughly 410,000 clones; 70% to 90% were observed only once. Of the sample, around 1.5% is held by the ten largest clones.

Trimming costs V 4 bases and J 7 bases, and their ends lie 11 bases apart. The germline V gene (reference sequence) specifies MNHEY as CDR1 and SMNVEV as CDR2. From its cysteine to its phenylalanine, the CDR3 spans 12 amino acids. Just the 36-base CDR3 DNA is kept, in frame starting at base 1. Points on this clone: Its cognate antigen has yet to be identified. Base qualities are not recorded, but no much larger clone differs from it by a single base.

Source material: peripheral blood. This receptor chain uses TRBV27 and TRBJ2-7; D gene: possibly TRBD2, on 5 matching bases. This clonotype was obtained from a woman in her thirties or forties with COVID-19, enrolled during active disease. The CDR3 region has the sequence CASSSLAREQYF. The DNA sequence is as follows: TGTGCCAGCAGTTCGTTAGCGCGAGAGCAGTACTTC.